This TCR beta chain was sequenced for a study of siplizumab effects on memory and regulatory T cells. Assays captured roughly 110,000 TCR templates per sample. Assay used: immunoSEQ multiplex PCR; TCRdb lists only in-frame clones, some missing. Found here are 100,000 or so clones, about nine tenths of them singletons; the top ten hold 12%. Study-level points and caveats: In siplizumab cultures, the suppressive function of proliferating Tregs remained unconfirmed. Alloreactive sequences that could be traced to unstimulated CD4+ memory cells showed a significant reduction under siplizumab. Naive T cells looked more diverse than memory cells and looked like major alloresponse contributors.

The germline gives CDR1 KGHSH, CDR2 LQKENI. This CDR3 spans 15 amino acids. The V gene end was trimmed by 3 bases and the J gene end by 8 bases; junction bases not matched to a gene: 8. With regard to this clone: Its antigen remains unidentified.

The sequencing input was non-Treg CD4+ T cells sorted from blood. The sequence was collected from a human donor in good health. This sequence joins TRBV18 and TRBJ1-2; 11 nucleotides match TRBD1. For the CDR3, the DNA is TGTGCCAGCTCACCGGACAGGGGGCGGCTGGGCGGCTACACCTTC. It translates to CASSPDRGRLGGYTF.